The 24 T cell receptor beta chains listed next were all sequenced from one sample in a study of Graves' ophthalmopathy and Graves' hyperthyroidism. RNA transcripts were the source from which TCR beta CDR3 regions were amplified. RT-PCR was first run with HTBI primers, then multiplex PCR in a second round. TCRdb re-analysed the multiplex PCR reads in MiXCR, keeping a single row per CDR3 protein. The data hold more than 300,000 distinct CDR3 sequences, with roughly 15% observed a single time. Sequenced input: peripheral blood. Receptors were obtained from an adult woman with stable Graves' hyperthyroidism.

This clonotype was counted a few times. This chain connects TRBV12-3 or TRBV12-4 to TRBJ2-3; D is undetermined. The CDR3 totals 15 residues. The germline V and J ends were trimmed by 2 bases and 0 bases, with 9 bases remaining between them. CDR3 nucleotides: TGTGCCAGCAGTTTAAGTCGGAATAGCACAGATACGCAGTATTTT. Protein product: CASSLSRNSTDTQYF.

This sequence joins TRBV12-3 or TRBV12-4 and TRBJ1-1; D gene unclear. Trimming removed 1 base from V and 11 bases from J, with 14 bases in between. CDR3 size: 13 residues. The CDR3 bases are TGTGCCAGCAGTTTAGGGGCAGGAGGTTGGGCTTTCTTT. This codes for CASSLGAGGWAFF.

The genes are TRBV7-9 and TRBJ2-5; D gene unclear. CDR3 length equals 14 residues. The germline V and J ends were trimmed by 1 base and 7 bases, with 13 bases remaining between them. CDR1 is SEHNR, CDR2 FQNEAQ, per germline (reference sequence). CDR3 sequence: CASSLDGRSGTQYF. CDR3 nucleotide sequence: TGTGCCAGCAGCTTAGATGGACGATCGGGGACCCAGTACTTC.

The sample holds many counts of this clonotype. V is TRBV9 and J is TRBJ2-5, with TRBD2 matching over 9 bases. Germline trimming cut 2 bases from V and 5 bases from J; bases unmatched to any gene: 7. Germline-derived CDR1 and CDR2 are SGDLS and YYNGEE. The CDR3 runs 15 residues. CDR3 sequence (DNA): TGTGCCAGCAGCGTGGCGGGAGGGCCAAGGGAGACCCAGTACTTC. It yields the protein CASSVAGGPRETQYF.

The chain combines TRBV6-1 with TRBJ2-5, with D tentatively TRBD2 (6 bases). The V end was cut by 1 base, the J end by 5 bases, with 14 bases between. Germline CDR1 and CDR2: MNHNS and SASEGT. The CDR3 runs to 15 residues. CDR3: CASSEGSGGVETQYF. The CDR3 DNA sequence: TGTGCCAGCAGTGAAGGATCAGGAGGGGTGGAGACCCAGTACTTC.

The chain recombines TRBV20-1 with TRBJ2-2, with TRBD2 matching 7 bases. The length of the CDR3 is 14 residues. V lost 4 bases and J lost 5; bases outside the gene matches: 7. In germline, CDR1 is DFQATT, CDR2 SNEGSKA (reference sequence). The CDR3: CSAKGGSGTGELFF. DNA for the CDR3: TGCAGTGCTAAAGGCGGGAGTGGAACCGGGGAGCTGTTTTTT.

This clonotype was recorded many times. The chain carries TRBV29-1 and TRBJ1-1; TRBD1 might be the D (5 bases). V lost 6 bases to trimming and J lost 10 bases, with 15 bases between them. Germline CDR1 reads SQVTM; CDR2 reads ANQGSEA. This CDR3 is built from 11 residues. The CDR3 DNA reads TGCAGCGTACGGGACGATATGGGAGCTTTCTTT. It encodes CSVRDDMGAFF.

The rearrangement uses TRBV9 and TRBJ1-1; a weak D match, TRBD1 (5 bases). Per germline, CDR1 SGDLS and CDR2 YYNGEE. The CDR3 is made up of 13 amino acids. V gave up 4 bases and J gave up 4 bases, with 11 bases separating them. CDR3 sequence (DNA): TGTGCCAGCAGCTCAGGGAGGGGCACTGAAGCTTTCTTT. Translated, it gives CASSSGRGTEAFF.

Note on this clonotype: One end of the junction varies from germline; a read error may be responsible. This chain uses TRBV5-6 with TRBJ1-1, with unresolved D. The CDR3 runs 13 residues. Germline V gene data show CDR1 as SGHDT and CDR2 as YYEEEE. CDR3 region: CASSLDPQVLAFF. In DNA form, the CDR3 reads TGTGCCAGCAGTTTGGATCCCCAGGTTTTGGCTTTCTTT.

The chain uses TRBV6-1 and TRBJ2-7, with 11 bases that match TRBD2. J was trimmed by 6 bases and V by 3 bases; bases with no gene match: 13. The germline CDR1 and CDR2 sequences are MNHNS and SASEGT. This CDR3 region has 17 residues. The DNA for the CDR3 is TGTGCCAGCAGTGAGCTGAAAGCTAGCGGGAGGCCCCTCGAGCAGTACTTC. As protein: CASSELKASGRPLEQYF.

This clonotype was detected only a few times. The chain recombines TRBV6-2 or TRBV6-3 with TRBJ2-2; 8 nucleotides line up with TRBD1. With 2 bases clipped from V and 0 bases from J, the junction kept 11 bases outside the gene matches. Per germline, CDR1 MNHEY and CDR2 SVGEGT. CDR3 length: 19 residues. CDR3 in amino acids: CASSYPNYGQGSNTGELFF. The CDR3 DNA is TGTGCCAGCAGTTACCCGAACTACGGACAGGGTTCGAACACCGGGGAGCTGTTTTTT.

This clonotype has more than one count but fewer than ten. This rearrangement joins TRBV24-1 to TRBJ1-5; D gene unclear. Trimming stripped 3 bases from V and 3 bases from J, with 14 bases between. CDR1 and CDR2 (germline): KGHDR, SFDVKD. The length of the CDR3 is 16 residues. The CDR3 region has the DNA TGTGCCACCAGTGATGGAGGGTTTGGGATCAATCAGCCCCAGCATTTT. It translates to CATSDGGFGINQPQHF.

This clonotype came up many times. The V call is TRBV7-2, the J call TRBJ2-7, with D unresolved. The V end was cut by 5 bases, the J end by 6 bases, with 14 bases between. The CDR3 contains 13 residues. The germline CDR1 and CDR2 sequences are SGHTA and FQGNSA. CDR3: CASSLGPGGEQYF. The CDR3 DNA sequence: TGTGCCAGCAGCCTAGGGCCAGGCGGCGAGCAGTACTTC.

This clonotype appeared a few times. This clone may be a read error of a much larger clone one base away. No conserved phenylalanine or tryptophan is present at the end of the CDR3, so a read error is the likely explanation. V is TRBV4-2 and J is TRBJ1-5, with D unresolved. V lost 4 bases to trimming and J lost 3 bases, with 4 bases between them. CDR1 is LGHNA, CDR2 YNFKEQ, per germline. The CDR3 contains 12 residues. The CDR3 reads CASSLDNQPQHI. CDR3 DNA sequence: TGTGCCAGCAGCCTTGACAATCAGCCCCAGCATATT.

This clonotype has a count of ten or more. The rearrangement joins TRBV12-3 or TRBV12-4 to TRBJ2-2; tentatively, D is TRBD2 (5 bases). This CDR3 is 13 amino acids long. Trimming left V 6 bases short and J 5 bases short, with 10 bases between. The CDR3 region has the DNA TGTGCCAGCAGCACTAGGGATACCGGGGAGCTGTTTTTT. It specifies CASSTRDTGELFF.

This clonotype occurred many times. The rearrangement joins TRBV11-2 to TRBJ2-7; 9 nucleotides agree with TRBD2. Germline V gene lookup returns CDR1 SGHAT and CDR2 FQNNGV. CDR3 size: 13 residues. The trim removed 5 bases at V and 5 bases at J, leaving 4 bases unmatched. CDR3 region: CASSHSGSHEQYF. The CDR3 nucleotides are TGTGCCAGCAGCCATAGCGGGAGCCACGAGCAGTACTTC.

Remarks on this clonotype: A much more abundant neighbour one base away suggests this may be a read error. The V and J genes are TRBV28 and TRBJ2-5; D is possibly TRBD1 (5 bases). The CDR3 totals 15 residues. With 6 bases removed from V and 0 bases from J, the gap between germline ends came to 14 bases. Germline CDR1 reads MDHEN; CDR2 reads SYDVKM. The CDR3 nucleotides read TGTGCCAGCAGCCGTCTAACAGGAGACCAAGAGACCCAGTACTTC. Translating it yields CASSRLTGDQETQYF.

The gene calls are TRBV10-3 and TRBJ1-2; D not resolved. This CDR3 has 13 residues. The ends were cut back, 0 bases at V and 8 bases at J, with 10 bases in the middle. Germline loops: CDR1 ENHRY, CDR2 SYGVKD. The DNA for the CDR3 is TGTGCCATCAGTGAGTCTGGTGAAAGGGGCTACACCTTC. Translation: CAISESGERGYTF.

Ten or more counts support this clonotype. The chain carries TRBV6-2 or TRBV6-3 and TRBJ2-4; the match to TRBD2 covers 13 bases. Germline trimming cut 0 bases from V and 5 bases from J; bases unmatched to any gene: 4. Germline lookup yields CDR1 MNHEY and CDR2 SVGEGT. CDR3 length: 17 amino acids. The CDR3: CASSYSRLAGGQNIQYF. CDR3 DNA sequence: TGTGCCAGCAGTTACTCGAGACTAGCGGGGGGACAAAACATTCAGTACTTC.

This clonotype was observed a few times. CDR3 residues: CASSGLEFEQYF. In nucleotides, the CDR3 is TGTGCCAGCAGCGGACTAGAGTTCGAGCAGTACTTC. The V and J genes are TRBV7-9 and TRBJ2-7; 7 bases are shared with TRBD2. Looked up from germline, CDR1 is SEHNR and CDR2 is FQNEAQ (reference sequence). The junction had 4 bases not matched to a gene; V was cut back by 5 bases and J by 6 bases. CDR3 size: 12 residues.

This clonotype was recorded a few times. This chain uses TRBV19 with TRBJ2-7, with TRBD1 identical over 9 bases. CDR3 length: 16 amino acids. The germline V gene encodes CDR1 LNHDA and CDR2 SQIVND (reference sequence). Unmatched junction bases numbered 11, after V lost 6 bases and J lost 2 bases. In DNA, the CDR3 is TGTGCCAGTAGGGTGGTGGACAGGGGAGGAACCTACGAGCAGTACTTC. It is translated as CASRVVDRGGTYEQYF.

Here the CDR3 reads CASSVGQNNQPQHF. The CDR3 bases are TGTGCCAGCAGTGTAGGACAGAACAATCAGCCCCAGCATTTT. This sequence joins TRBV2 and TRBJ1-5, with a tentative D call TRBD1 (6 bases). V was pared by 4 bases and J by 3 bases, with 10 bases between. The CDR3 is 14 amino acids. The germline V gene encodes CDR1 SNHLY and CDR2 FYNNEI.

This clonotype was seen at least ten times. The chain combines TRBV10-3 with TRBJ2-7, with D hard to call. The CDR3 has 14 residues. CDR1 and CDR2 from the germline V gene are ENHRY and SYGVKD. V was cut by 3 bases and J by 9 bases, with 18 bases left in between. The CDR3 here is CAISETGTLHGQYF. The DNA of the CDR3 is TGTGCCATCAGTGAAACGGGTACGCTTCACGGGCAGTACTTC.

This clonotype was observed many times. The CDR3 sequence: CASSLRLTYSNQPQHF. Here the CDR3 DNA reads TGTGCCAGCAGTTTAAGGTTGACATATAGCAATCAGCCCCAGCATTTT. This chain joins TRBV28 and TRBJ1-5; D unresolved. V shed 2 bases and J shed 0 bases, with 11 bases lying between them. Germline V gene data show CDR1 as MDHEN and CDR2 as SYDVKM. The CDR3 covers 16 residues.